This T cell receptor beta chain was recorded in a study of shared clonotypes between healthy human individuals. Study-wide findings and caveats: Among donors, sharing of clonotypes was expected to be affected by sequencing depth. The generation probabilities recorded for non-shared clonotypes fell below those of clonotypes shared by all four donors.

To note about this clone: As yet, its antigen is unknown.

Method: immunoSEQ multiplex PCR; TCRdb's copy keeps in-frame clones and lacks some. This table has about 1 million clones, approximately 78% appearing once. The CDR3 is 11 residues long. The clonotype originates from a man aged 18 to 30 in good health. Some clones in this sample may be carry-over from other donors' samples. The sample taken for sequencing was memory CD4+ T cells from PBMCs. Subset described: CD45RA-negative fraction. The rearrangement links TRBV21-1 to TRBJ2-3; no check of the table's D call, TRBD2, against the DNA was made. TRBV21-1 is annotated as a pseudogene. CDR3 coding DNA: TGTGCCACCCCTGCGTCAGATACGCAGTATTTT. Protein: CATPASDTQYF.